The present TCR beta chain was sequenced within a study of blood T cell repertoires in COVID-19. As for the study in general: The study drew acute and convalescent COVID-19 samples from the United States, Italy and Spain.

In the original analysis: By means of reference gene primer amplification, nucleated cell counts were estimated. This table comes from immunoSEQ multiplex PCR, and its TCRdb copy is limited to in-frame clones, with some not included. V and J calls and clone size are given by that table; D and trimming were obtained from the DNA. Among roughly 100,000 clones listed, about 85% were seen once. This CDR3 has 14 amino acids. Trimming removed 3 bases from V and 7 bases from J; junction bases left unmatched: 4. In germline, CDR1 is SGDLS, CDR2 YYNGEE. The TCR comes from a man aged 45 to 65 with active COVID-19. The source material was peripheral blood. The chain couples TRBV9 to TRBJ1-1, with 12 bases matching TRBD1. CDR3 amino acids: CASSAGTGGLEAFF. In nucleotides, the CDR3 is TGTGCCAGCAGCGCGGGGACAGGGGGCCTTGAAGCTTTCTTT.